Below are 30 T cell receptor beta chains sequenced from a single sample in a study of graft-versus-host responses after intestinal transplantation (dated by TCRdb to 2020 to 2023). Library prep was done by the immunoSEQ multiplex PCR assay. Here the immuneACCESS table is served through TCRdb, limited to in-frame sequences with V and J called. Missing clones are a known gap in these copies; in checked studies unresolved V genes cover under half, and the rest lacks a known reason. In all, the sample holds roughly 5,000 clones, and around 71% of those were seen once. Around 40% of the sample goes to the ten largest clones. The material was PBMCs, obtained 300 to 330 days after intestinal transplant. These receptors were taken from a human patient who received an intestinal transplant, so some T cells may come from the graft donor.

The gene calls are TRBV7-8 and TRBJ2-6; D ambiguous. CDR3 length: 15 amino acids. The V end lost 5 bases, the J end lost 2 bases, and 10 bases lay between the germline ends. The germline CDR1 and CDR2 sequences are SGHVS and FQNEAQ. The CDR3 here is CASSPFGAGANVLTF. Here the CDR3 DNA reads TGTGCCAGCAGCCCATTTGGGGCTGGGGCCAACGTCCTGACTTTC.

The chain recombines TRBV4-3 with TRBJ2-7; 8 positions match TRBD1. The CDR3 sequence is 16 residues long. With 4 bases clipped from V and 3 bases from J, the junction kept 11 bases outside the gene matches. The germline gives CDR1 LGHNA, CDR2 YSLEER. CDR3 sequence: CASSPGTGFTIYEQYF. CDR3 sequence (DNA): TGCGCCAGCAGCCCCGGGACAGGTTTCACTATCTACGAGCAGTACTTC.

The V call is TRBV4-3, the J call TRBJ2-3, with D uncertain. The CDR3 contains 14 residues. V gave up 0 bases and J gave up 3 bases, with 7 bases separating them. Germline loops: CDR1 LGHNA, CDR2 YSLEER. In DNA, the CDR3 is TGCGCCAGCAGCCAAGATGCTCTGACAGATACGCAGTATTTT. It is translated as CASSQDALTDTQYF.

The rearrangement joins TRBV6-5 to TRBJ1-2; D gene ambiguous. The V gene's germline CDR1 is MNHEY and CDR2 SVGAGI. This CDR3 region has 14 residues. Trimming cost V 5 bases and J 4 bases, with 14 bases left between them. This chain's CDR3 is CASSKCRKTYGYTF. CDR3 coding DNA: TGTGCCAGCAGTAAATGTAGAAAGACCTATGGCTACACCTTC.

V gene TRBV29-1 combines with J gene TRBJ2-7, with TRBD1 identical over 8 bases. The CDR3 is made up of 14 amino acids. J lost 1 base, V lost 3 bases, and 5 bases had no gene match. Looked up from germline, CDR1 is SQVTM and CDR2 is ANQGSEA. The DNA of the CDR3 is TGCAGCGTTGAGGGCAGGGGGCCATCCTACGAGCAGTACTTC. This codes for CSVEGRGPSYEQYF.

As for this clone: The junction departs from germline at one end; a sequencing error may be responsible. The chain couples TRBV6-9 to TRBJ2-1; D call uncertain. This CDR3 region has 11 residues. The germline CDR1 and CDR2 sequences are MNHGY and SVAAGI. CDR3 loop: CASSTYDEQFF. The CDR3 DNA is TGTGCCAGCAGCACCTACGATGAGCAGTTCTTC.

The chain is built from TRBV20-1 and TRBJ1-6, with unresolved D. Trimming took off 6 bases at V and 12 bases at J, with 3 bases between the two ends. The germline CDR1 and CDR2 sequences are DFQATT and SNEGSKA (reference sequence). There are 8 residues in the CDR3. CDR3 DNA: TGCAGTGCCGGACCCCTCCACTTT. Residues: CSAGPLHF.

This sequence joins TRBV5-4 and TRBJ2-5, with no clear D. Germline CDR1 reads SGHNT; CDR2 reads YYREEE (reference sequence). With 2 bases removed from V and 4 bases from J, the gap between germline ends came to 9 bases. CDR3 length: 13 amino acids. CDR3 sequence: CASSLHGGETQYF. The DNA for the CDR3 is TGTGCCAGCAGCTTACATGGTGGAGAGACCCAGTACTTC.

This clone was detected a few times. The chain employs TRBV7-9 and TRBJ2-7; D not resolved. V dropped 6 bases and J dropped 0 bases, with 12 bases sitting between them. Germline V CDR1 and CDR2: SEHNR, FQNEAQ (reference sequence). The CDR3 sequence is 14 residues long. In nucleotides, the CDR3 is TGTGCCAGCAGTTATACTCACAGCTCCTACGAGCAGTACTTC. Its translation: CASSYTHSSYEQYF. The full variable domain, its missing parts supplied by reference TRBV7-9 and TRBJ2-7, is DTGVSQNPRHKITKRGQNVTFRCDPISEHNRLYWYRQTLGQGPEFLTYFQNEAQLEKSRLLSDRFSAERPKGSFSTLEIQRTEQGDSAMYLCASSYTHSSYEQYFGPGTRLTVT.

The chain joins TRBV21-1 to TRBJ2-7; the tabulated D call, TRBD1, remains unverified against the DNA. TRBV21-1 constitutes a pseudogene. The CDR3 has 15 amino acids. The DNA of the CDR3 is TGTGCCAGCAGCAAAGGATCACAGGGCCCCTACGAGCAGTACTTC. Translated: CASSKGSQGPYEQYF.

This clone occurred a few times. The genes are TRBV7-9 and TRBJ2-1, with D possibly matching TRBD2 (6 bases). Trimming pared 5 bases from V and 10 bases from J, leaving 24 bases between. There are 16 residues in the CDR3. CDR1 and CDR2 from the germline V gene are SEHNR and FQNEAQ (reference sequence). CDR3 loop: CASSPRDSTRNVEQFF. The CDR3 nucleotides read TGTGCCAGCAGCCCCCGGGACTCCACGCGAAATGTCGAGCAGTTCTTC.

In its sample, this clone is large. This chain connects TRBV6-6 to TRBJ2-2, with no clear D. Trimming stripped 10 bases from V and 4 bases from J, with 7 bases between. Germline CDR1 MNHNY, CDR2 SVGAGI (reference sequence). The CDR3 extends over 11 amino acids. The CDR3 sequence is CATWVTGELFF. Here the CDR3 DNA reads TGTGCCACCTGGGTCACCGGGGAGCTGTTTTTT.

V gene TRBV11-2 combines with J gene TRBJ2-1; TRBD2 is a possible D gene (6 bases). The CDR3 totals 15 residues. Looked up from germline, CDR1 is SGHAT and CDR2 is FQNNGV. Trimming took 1 base from V and 8 from J, leaving 15 bases between them. The CDR3 is CASSLGGVFVHEQFF. DNA of the CDR3: TGTGCCAGCAGCTTAGGGGGGGTCTTCGTCCATGAGCAGTTCTTC.

This clone appeared a single time. V is TRBV5-1 and J is TRBJ2-5; D ambiguous. The end of the DNA aligns better with TRBJ2-7, so the J call may be wrong. The CDR3 sequence is 13 residues long. Germline V lookup: CDR1 SGHRS, CDR2 YFSETQ. The CDR3 is CASSLDGAYEQYF. CDR3 sequence (DNA): TGCGCCAGCAGCTTGGACGGCGCCTACGAGCAGTACTTC.

In its sample, this clone ranks as medium-sized. V gene TRBV20-1 combines with J gene TRBJ2-5; D ambiguous. Germline CDR1 DFQATT, CDR2 SNEGSKA (reference sequence). The V and J ends lost 5 bases and 5 bases respectively, with 6 bases between them. The CDR3 is made up of 10 amino acids. The DNA for the CDR3 is TGCAGTGCTCCCCATGAGACCCAGTACTTC. It encodes CSAPHETQYF.

The CDR3 nucleotides read TGTGCCAGTAGTAGTGCCAGGGGGCGGCAAATTTTCTTT. Translated, it gives CASSSARGRQIFF. The chain combines TRBV19 with TRBJ1-1, with 8 positions matching TRBD1. From germline, CDR1 is LNHDA and CDR2 SQIVND (reference sequence). This CDR3 region has 13 residues. Trimming cost V 4 bases and J 13 bases; bases outside gene matches: 11.

V is TRBV29-1 and J is TRBJ2-5; D gene ambiguous. The CDR3 has 16 amino acids. In germline, CDR1 is SQVTM, CDR2 ANQGSEA. V was trimmed by 2 bases and J by 1 base, leaving 17 bases between them. The CDR3 region has the DNA TGCAGCGTTGAAATCGGCCCGACCCCTATCCAAGAGACCCAGTACTTC. It translates to CSVEIGPTPIQETQYF. The full variable domain, with the rest looked up from reference TRBV29-1 and TRBJ2-5, is SAVISQKPSRDICQRGTSLTIQCQVDSQVTMMFWYRQQPGQSLTLIATANQGSEATYESGFVIDKFPISRPNLTFSTLTVSNMSPEDSSIYLCSVEIGPTPIQETQYFGPGTRLLVL.

DNA of the CDR3: TGTGCCAGCCCTAGGGGTGAGACCCAGTACTTC. It is translated as CASPRGETQYF. V usage is TRBV19 and J usage is TRBJ2-5; D is possibly TRBD1 (5 bases). Trimming cost V 9 bases and J 5 bases, with 10 bases left between them. CDR1 and CDR2 from the germline V gene are LNHDA and SQIVND (reference sequence). The CDR3 runs 11 residues. The variable domain in full, completed from reference TRBV19 and TRBJ2-5, reads DGGITQSPKYLFRKEGQNVTLSCEQNLNHDAMYWYRQDPGQGLRLIYYSQIVNDFQKGDIAEGYSVSREKKESFPLTVTSAQKNPTAFYLCASPRGETQYFGPGTRLLVL.

The CDR3 region has the DNA TGTGCCACCAGCATTTCAGGGGTAGCGCCCCAGCATTTT. Its protein is CATSISGVAPQHF. V usage is TRBV15 and J usage is TRBJ1-5; TRBD1 is a possible D gene (6 bases). V lost 4 bases, J lost 9 bases, and 13 bases lay in between. The CDR3 totals 13 residues. The germline V gene has CDR1 LNHNV and CDR2 YYDKDF (reference sequence).

J is TRBJ2-5 and V is TRBV7-9; D could derive from TRBD1 or TRBD2 (6 bases each). The length of the CDR3 is 13 residues. V was pared by 0 bases and J by 5 bases, with 7 bases between. Germline CDR1 and CDR2: SEHNR and FQNEAQ (reference sequence). The CDR3 spells CASSLAGGETQYF. As DNA, the CDR3 is TGTGCCAGCAGCTTAGCGGGGGGCGAGACCCAGTACTTC.

This chain uses TRBV9 with TRBJ2-2, with a tentative D call TRBD2 (6 bases). The CDR3 has 14 residues. V lost 0 bases to trimming and J lost 13 bases, with 16 bases between them. The germline CDR1 and CDR2 sequences are SGDLS and YYNGEE. The CDR3, as DNA: TGTGCCAGCAGCGTAGAAGGAGGGAGAGGAGGGCTGTTTTTT. Amino acid sequence: CASSVEGGRGGLFF. Filled out from reference TRBV9 and TRBJ2-2, the complete variable domain reads DSGVTQTPKHLITATGQRVTLRCSPRSGDLSVYWYQQSLDQGLQFLIQYYNGEERAKGNILERFSAQQFPDLHSELNLSSLELGDSALYFCASSVEGGRGGLFFGEGSRLTVL.

This chain connects TRBV10-2 to TRBJ2-6, with no clear D. The CDR3 is 15 amino acids. Germline V gene sequence: CDR1 WSHSY, CDR2 SAAADI. V dropped 6 bases and J dropped 0 bases, with 9 bases sitting between them. The CDR3 bases are TGCGCCAGCAGCGCTTTCAACTCTGGGGCCAACGTCCTGACTTTC. Translation: CASSAFNSGANVLTF.

The rearrangement joins TRBV5-8 to TRBJ2-6; D possibly uses TRBD1 or TRBD2 (5 bases each). Germline CDR1 reads SGHTS; CDR2 reads YDEGEE. V was clipped by 2 bases and J by 2 bases, with 8 bases between them. The CDR3 has 15 residues. The CDR3 DNA sequence: TGTGCCAGCAGCTTTAGGGGACCTGGGGCCAACGTCCTGACTTTC. Translated, it gives CASSFRGPGANVLTF.

This chain connects TRBV23-1 to TRBJ2-5; the D gene is possibly TRBD1 (5 bases). TRBV23-1 is labeled an ORF, and its function is uncertain. V lost 0 bases and J 5 bases, leaving 10 bases between the germline ends. The CDR3 extends over 14 amino acids. CDR3 in DNA: TGCGCCAGCAGTCAATCCGGATCAGGGGAGACCCAGTACTTC. Its translation: CASSQSGSGETQYF.

The CDR3 is CASSNNSPLHF. In nucleotides, the CDR3 is TGTGCCAGCAGCAATAATTCACCCCTCCACTTT. J is TRBJ1-6 and V is TRBV21-1. TRBV21-1 is tagged as a pseudogene. The CDR3 spans 11 residues.

This chain uses TRBV6-5 with TRBJ2-7; D perhaps matches TRBD1 (6 bases). Germline-derived CDR1 and CDR2 are MNHEY and SVGAGI. Trimming pared 0 bases from V and 3 bases from J, leaving 12 bases between. This CDR3 has 15 amino acids. CDR3 sequence reads: CASSYSDSSIYEQYF. CDR3 nucleotide sequence: TGTGCCAGCAGTTACTCGGACAGCTCCATCTACGAGCAGTACTTC.

The genes are TRBV11-2 and TRBJ2-1; D is possibly TRBD2 (5 bases). Germline V gives CDR1 SGHAT, CDR2 FQNNGV. V gave up 1 base and J gave up 1 base, with 8 bases separating them. There are 15 residues in the CDR3. The CDR3 DNA reads TGTGCCAGCAGCTTAGTGCGGGCGTCCTACAATGAGCAGTTCTTC. This sequence encodes CASSLVRASYNEQFF.

J is TRBJ1-2 and V is TRBV6-5; weak D call: TRBD1 (5 bases). The germline V and J ends were trimmed by 6 bases and 4 bases, with 12 bases remaining between them. Germline-derived CDR1 and CDR2 are MNHEY and SVGAGI. CDR3 length: 13 residues. The CDR3 is CASRTVDSYGYTF. CDR3 DNA: TGTGCCAGCAGGACTGTCGACAGCTATGGCTACACCTTC.

The chain carries TRBV5-6 and TRBJ1-1; D possibly corresponds to TRBD1 (5 bases). CDR1 is SGHDT, CDR2 YYEEEE, per germline. There are 16 residues in the CDR3. Between the trimmed V and J ends, which lost 1 base and 2 bases, there was a span of 15 bases. The CDR3 here is CASSLWGDSLNTEAFF. As DNA, the CDR3 is TGTGCCAGCAGCTTGTGGGGCGACAGTCTTAACACTGAAGCTTTCTTT.

The J gene is TRBJ1-3, the V gene TRBV30, with D uncertain. V lost 0 bases and J lost 0, with 18 bases in between. CDR3 length: 18 amino acids. CDR1 and CDR2 (germline): GTSNPN, SVGIG (reference sequence). CDR3 loop: CAWSVWTATEFSGNTIYF. In nucleotides, the CDR3 is TGTGCCTGGAGTGTATGGACCGCAACAGAGTTCTCTGGAAACACCATATATTTT.